These T cell receptor beta chains were read from a single sample in a study of blood T cells in healthy people across ages. TCRdb reprocessed the 5' RACE reads with MiXCR, giving one entry per CDR3 protein. Of roughly 700,000 distinct CDR3 sequences in the sample, about 52% were seen once. The sample taken for sequencing was blood. All receptors derive from a woman aged 60-75 years in good health. Each CDR3 is given with its conserved first and last residue. The order of the fields is V gene, clone size, J gene, D gene, CDR3 DNA, CDR3 protein. D genes are given only for firm matches. A clone size is listed for some rows: how often the clone was seen (once, few, many), or a class if it is expanded.

>TRBV7-3|.|TRBJ2-1|TRBD2
TGTGCCAGCAGCCCAGGGCTAGCGGAGCCCAATGAGCAGTTCTTC
CASSPGLAEPNEQFF
>TRBV11-2|few|TRBJ2-5|TRBD2
TGTGCCAGCAGCGGCGGACTAGCGGGAGTCGAGACCCAGTACTTC
CASSGGLAGVETQYF
>TRBV20-1|.|TRBJ2-7|TRBD2
TGCAGTGCTACCGCGACGAGCGGGAGACTCTCCTACAATGAGCAGTACTTC
CSATATSGRLSYNEQYF
>TRBV18|.|TRBJ2-5|.
TGTACCAGCTCACCAAGACAGGCCCAAGGGGAGACCCAGTACTTC
CTSSPRQAQGETQYF
>TRBV18|few|TRBJ2-6|.
TGTGCCAGCTCACGTATGACGAACGCTGGGGCCAACGTCCTGACTTTC
CASSRMTNAGANVLTF
>TRBV4-3|.|TRBJ2-5|.
TGCGCCAGCAGCCAAGGCATAGAGGGTTACCAAGAGACCCAGTACTTC
CASSQGIEGYQETQYF
>TRBV28|few|TRBJ1-2|.
TGTGCCAGCAGTTTACGAGTAGACTACACCTTC
CASSLRVDYTF
>TRBV7-9|few|TRBJ2-1|TRBD2
TGTGCCAGCAGCAGATTAGCGGGACCCTACAATGAGCAGTTCTTC
CASSRLAGPYNEQFF
>TRBV3-1|few|TRBJ2-1|TRBD2
TGTGCCAGCAGCCCCAGACTAGCGAGACGGAATGAGCAGTTCTTC
CASSPRLARRNEQFF
>TRBV29-1|many|TRBJ2-7|TRBD1
TGCAGCGTTCGGACAGGGGACTCTGGGCTCGAGCAGTACTTC
CSVRTGDSGLEQYF
>TRBV9|.|TRBJ2-1|TRBD2
TGTGCCAGCAGCGGGCGGGGGTCTTTGGCCAATGAGCAGTTCTTC
CASSGRGSLANEQFF
>TRBV7-2|few|TRBJ2-7|.
TGTGCCAGCAGCTTAGTTCAGAGCTCCTACGAGCAGTACTTC
CASSLVQSSYEQYF
>TRBV28|.|TRBJ2-5|.
TGTGCCAGCAGACAGGGGGGGGCAATGGGAGGGACCCAGTACTTC
CASRQGGAMGGTQYF
>TRBV6-1|.|TRBJ2-6|TRBD1
TGTGCCAGCAGACACCGGGACAGGGCACTCTCTGGGGCCAACGTCCCGACTTTC
CASRHRDRALSGANVPTF
>TRBV7-8|.|TRBJ1-1|.
TGTGCCAGCAGCACTAGGCTGTCCCAAAGGGACGAAGGAGCTTTCTTT
CASSTRLSQRDEGAFF
>TRBV20-1|.|TRBJ2-1|.
TGCAGTGCTAGAGACCGGGACGATAAGTTCTTC
CSARDRDDKFF
>TRBV28|.|TRBJ2-2|TRBD1
TGTGCCAGCAGTCCCGCCGGACAGGGGAACACCGGGGAGCTGTTTTTT
CASSPAGQGNTGELFF
>TRBV9|once|TRBJ2-7|.
TGTGCCAGCAGCGTAGGTAATCGGGACCCCTACAATGAGCAGTACTTC
CASSVGNRDPYNEQYF
>TRBV7-2|.|TRBJ2-3|TRBD1
TGTGCCAGCAGACGAAGGCCGGGACAGGGCGCAGATACGCAGTATTTT
CASRRRPGQGADTQYF
>TRBV6-6|once|TRBJ1-2|TRBD1
TGTACCATCTCGACAGGGGATGGCTACACCTTC
CTISTGDGYTF
>TRBV9|.|TRBJ2-7|.
TGTGCCAGCAGCGTCGGAGAGGTCGGACAGCGCTACGAGCAGTACTTC
CASSVGEVGQRYEQYF
>TRBV6-6|.|TRBJ1-1|.
TGTGCCAGCAGTGGCCGAGTAGAGGGGAACACTGAAGCTTTCTTT
CASSGRVEGNTEAFF
>TRBV7-2|.|TRBJ2-1|.
TGTGCCAGCAGCTCGGATCTTAGTGCGCAGTTCTTC
CASSSDLSAQFF
>TRBV4-3|.|TRBJ1-4|TRBD1
TGCGCCAGCAGCCAAGCAACGGGACAGGGTGAAAAACTGTTTTTT
CASSQATGQGEKLFF
>TRBV7-2|few|TRBJ1-2|TRBD1
TGTGCCAGCAGCTTAAAAGGACAGGGTCATGGCTACACCTTC
CASSLKGQGHGYTF
>TRBV30|.|TRBJ2-3|TRBD1
TGTGCCTGGGGGGGACAGGGGTCAGATACGCAGTATTTT
CAWGGQGSDTQYF
>TRBV7-2|few|TRBJ2-3|TRBD2
TGTGCCAGCAGCCATAGACTAGCGGGAGGATTCACAGATACGCAGTATTTT
CASSHRLAGGFTDTQYF
>TRBV6-1|.|TRBJ2-2|.
TGTGCCAGCAGGGATGCAGGGTTCGGCACCGGGGAGCTGTTTTTT
CASRDAGFGTGELFF
>TRBV3-1|.|TRBJ1-1|.
TGTGCCAACAGCCGGTCAGAAGTGAACACTGAAGCTTTCTTT
CANSRSEVNTEAFF
>TRBV29-1|many|TRBJ1-2|.
TGCAGCGTTGGTGGCGGAGAGCAATTTCAGGGCTACACCTTC
CSVGGGEQFQGYTF
>TRBV20-1|.|TRBJ1-3|.
TGCAGTGCTCCAAGAGGGACCCCTGGAAACACCATATATTTT
CSAPRGTPGNTIYF
>TRBV6-7|few|TRBJ2-7|TRBD2
TGTGCCAGCAGTTACTCGCTAGCGGGAAGGGAGGATGAGCAGTACTTC
CASSYSLAGREDEQYF
>TRBV28|.|TRBJ1-2|TRBD1
TGTGCCACCCTAACGACAGGGGGCATCGATGGCTACACCTTC
CATLTTGGIDGYTF
>TRBV5-1|.|TRBJ1-3|.
TGCGCCAGCAGCCCCATGCAGTTGGCTGGAAACACCATATATTTT
CASSPMQLAGNTIYF
>TRBV27|.|TRBJ2-7|.
TGTGCCAGCAACCTTCTAGACAGGCCCTACGAGCAGTACTTC
CASNLLDRPYEQYF
>TRBV27|.|TRBJ2-1|TRBD2
TGTGCCAGCAGTTACCGGACTAGCGGGAGGGACCCGGGAGAGCAGTTCTTC
CASSYRTSGRDPGEQFF
>TRBV11-2|.|TRBJ2-1|TRBD1
TGCGCCAGCAGCTTGGTCGGACAGGGGTCCAATGAGCAGTTCTTC
CASSLVGQGSNEQFF
>TRBV6-2/TRBV6-3|.|TRBJ2-3|TRBD1
TGTGCCAGCAGTTACCCATGGGACAGGGCCAGTATCATCGATACGCAGTATTTT
CASSYPWDRASIIDTQYF
>TRBV7-2|.|TRBJ2-7|.
TGTGCCAGCAGCCGTCTATGGACTTCCCAGGGTCACGAGCAGTACTTC
CASSRLWTSQGHEQYF
>TRBV4-2|.|TRBJ2-2|.
TGTGCCAGCAGCCAAGATCCGAGGGCGGGAACCGGGGAGCTGTTTTTT
CASSQDPRAGTGELFF
>TRBV2|.|TRBJ1-1|.
TGTGCCAGCAGTGTGGGGGCCCGGACTGAAGCTTTCTTT
CASSVGARTEAFF
>TRBV20-1|few|TRBJ1-6|TRBD1
TGCAGTGCTAGAGACCCTCTGACAGGGGGGAAAAATTCACCCCTCCACTTT
CSARDPLTGGKNSPLHF
>TRBV20-1|.|TRBJ2-7|.
TGCAGTGCTAGTGTGTCCGAGCAGTACTTC
CSASVSEQYF
>TRBV7-3|.|TRBJ1-5|.
TGTGCCAGCAGCTTAACTGAGGGTCAGCCCCAGCATTTT
CASSLTEGQPQHF
>TRBV12-3/TRBV12-4|.|TRBJ2-2|TRBD1
TGTGCCAGCAGTTTAGGACAGGGGGCGGCCGGGGAGCTGTTTTTT
CASSLGQGAAGELFF
>TRBV7-2|.|TRBJ2-1|.
TGTGCCGGCAGCTTAATTACTAGCCAACTTAATGAGCAGTTCTTC
CAGSLITSQLNEQFF
>TRBV28|.|TRBJ1-5|.
TGTGCCAGCAGTTTGCCCAGCTTCAATCAGCCCCAGCATTTT
CASSLPSFNQPQHF
>TRBV14|.|TRBJ2-6|.
TGTGCCAGCAGCTCTGACAGGTTCGGGGCCAACGTCCTGACTTTC
CASSSDRFGANVLTF
>TRBV6-2/TRBV6-3|.|TRBJ1-2|TRBD1
TGTGCCAGCAGTTACCCGGGACAGGGGCACTATGGCTACACCTTC
CASSYPGQGHYGYTF
>TRBV30|.|TRBJ2-5|TRBD2
TGTGCCTGGGGGACTAGCGGGACGGCCCAAGAGACCCAGTACTTC
CAWGTSGTAQETQYF
>TRBV7-2|.|TRBJ1-6|.
TGTGCCAGCATCGGAGGGCGGGGGGCAATGGGGAATTCACCCCTCCACTTT
CASIGGRGAMGNSPLHF
>TRBV6-1|.|TRBJ1-1|.
TGTGCCAGCAGTGCGACCTTGAACACTGAAGCTTTCTTT
CASSATLNTEAFF
>TRBV10-3|.|TRBJ2-7|.
TGTGCCATCAGTGAGTCGCGTTCCTCCTACGAGCAGTACTTC
CAISESRSSYEQYF
>TRBV4-3|.|TRBJ2-1|.
TGCGCCAGCAGCCAAGAGGGAGGCACCTACAATGAGCAGTTCTTC
CASSQEGGTYNEQFF
>TRBV4-2|.|TRBJ2-7|TRBD2
TGTGCCAGCAGCCAAGATATCAGCGGGAGTCGCACTGAGCAGTACTTC
CASSQDISGSRTEQYF
>TRBV20-1|.|TRBJ1-6|.
TGCAGTGCTAGAGATCGTATTCAGGGATCAGCTAATAATTCACCCCTCCACTTT
CSARDRIQGSANNSPLHF
>TRBV7-2|.|TRBJ1-4|.
TGTGCCAGCAGCGCAGGGAGGCAGGCGGGCGAAAAACTGTTTTTT
CASSAGRQAGEKLFF
>TRBV5-6|.|TRBJ1-3|TRBD1
TGTGCCAGCAGCACGTACGGAGGGGACAGCGGAAACACCATATATTTT
CASSTYGGDSGNTIYF
>TRBV18|.|TRBJ1-2|.
TGTGCCAGCTCACCACTGGCTCTTGGCTATGGCTACACCTTC
CASSPLALGYGYTF
>TRBV29-1|.|TRBJ2-7|.
TGCAGCGTTATCTTAGTGTCCGAGCAGTACTTC
CSVILVSEQYF